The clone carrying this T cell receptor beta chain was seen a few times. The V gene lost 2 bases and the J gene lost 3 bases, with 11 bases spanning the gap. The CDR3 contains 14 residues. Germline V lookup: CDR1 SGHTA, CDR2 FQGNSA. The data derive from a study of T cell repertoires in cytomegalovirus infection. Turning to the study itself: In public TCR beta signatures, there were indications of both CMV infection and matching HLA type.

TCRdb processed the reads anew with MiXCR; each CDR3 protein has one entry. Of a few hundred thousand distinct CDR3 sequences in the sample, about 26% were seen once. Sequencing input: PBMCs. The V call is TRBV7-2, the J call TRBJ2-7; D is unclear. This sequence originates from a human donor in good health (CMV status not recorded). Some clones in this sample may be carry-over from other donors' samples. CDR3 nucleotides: TGTGCCAGCAGCTTAACGGGCCGGATCTACGAGCAGTACGTC. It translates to CASSLTGRIYEQYV.